This T cell receptor beta chain emerged from a study of PD-1 blockade in classical Hodgkin lymphoma. The method was immunoSEQ multiplex PCR; TCRdb's version includes in-frame clones alone and lacks a portion of them. Of roughly 81,000 clones detected, 80% to 95% appear once; the ten largest clones hold approximately 2.4%. After autologous stem cell transplantation all patients relapsed, and prior brentuximab vedotin exposure differed between cohorts. Trimming removed 4 bases from V and 11 bases from J, with 23 bases in between. Germline values: CDR1 MNHNS, CDR2 SASEGT. The CDR3 is made up of 16 amino acids.

This receptor was taken from a human donor with classical Hodgkin lymphoma. This specimen consisted of peripheral blood mononuclear cells (PBMCs), obtained before the second cycle of nivolumab. V and J are TRBV6-1 and TRBJ1-4; tentative D call: TRBD1 (6 bases). The CDR3 DNA follows: TGTGCCAGCAGTGGAAATTACCGCGGGGGCCTTTTGAAACTGTTTTTT. Translated: CASSGNYRGGLLKLFF.